This TCR beta chain is from a study of cytomegalovirus exposure and HLA in healthy donors. General study results and limits: It was likely that a cluster of highly shared sequence variants was a sequencing artifact. Fewer N-insertions (relative to the approximately 670-donor mean) were reportedly seen in an Asian-associated ancestry cluster in a later analysis. The productive fraction for most TCR beta V segments was about 90% or about 30% in an earlier analysis.

The V gene's germline CDR1 is MNHEY and CDR2 SVGAGI. The length of the CDR3 is 11 residues. The V and J ends lost 5 bases and 7 bases respectively, with 8 bases between them. PCR employed 60 Vbeta and 13 Jbeta primers. Libraries were prepared by immunoSEQ multiplex PCR; TCRdb keeps only in-frame clonotypes and omits some of them. The sample lists around 160,000 clones; 80% to 85% were seen once. This clone has a handful of counts. Antigen: not known. The chain uses TRBV6-5 and TRBJ1-1; D possibly corresponds to TRBD1 (5 bases). This clonotype was obtained from a male donor in good health and CMV-seropositive. Input material: PBMCs. CDR3 loop: CASSRTGEAFF. Written as DNA, the CDR3 is TGTGCCAGCAGTCGAACAGGTGAAGCTTTCTTT.